The source of this TCR beta chain is a study of CD8 T cells in Susac syndrome (dated by TCRdb to between 2019 and 2020). Some background on the complete study: Repertoire sequencing was used to test whether CD8+ T cell activation and differentiation in Susac syndrome was antigen driven. Findings and caveats that apply to the study as a whole: The study acknowledged that relatively few individuals were included in the TCR sequencing and HLA analysis.

RNA was extracted using the RNeasy kit, and about 0.45 to 1 ug of the RNA was reverse transcribed with random hexamers. The immunoSEQ multiplex PCR assay, covering 54 Vbeta and 13 Jbeta segments, was used to amplify TCR beta CDR3 regions. PCR amplification bias was corrected using a synthetic template baseline for primer optimization and computational correction. In the original analysis: Only productive sequences were kept, with reads annotated to V, D and J genes according to IMGT and analyzed in immunoSEQ Analyzer. Clonality was computed as one minus Shannon entropy normalized by log2 of the number of productive unique sequences. Public and private clones were assessed among the 100 most prevalent clones of each patient and control. Susac-specific clones were defined as absent from healthy and MS cohorts, over a thousand published viral clones and other ImmuneACCESS disease sequences. TCRdb's own reprocessing of the public reads used fastp at Q25 and MiXCR and kept productive beta chains. All rows with the same CDR3 protein become a single entry with the most common DNA and genes. TCRdb's processing, not the authors', yielded these V and J calls. The sample data list approximately 130,000 distinct CDR3 sequences, and around 94% of these were observed just once. More than 0.09% of the sample rests with the top ten.

Peripheral blood CD8+ and CD4+ T cells from healthy donors, Susac syndrome patients and multiple sclerosis patients were profiled by high-throughput TCR beta sequencing. Healthy donors were included as age- and sex-matched controls. Bulk CD8+ and CD4+ T cells were purified magnetically by negative isolation, whereas CD8+ TEMRA cells were enriched by FACS. Blood was drawn into EDTA tubes, processed within 24 hours, and PBMCs were isolated by density gradient centrifugation. PBMCs intended for TCR sequencing were cryopreserved in liquid nitrogen and were subsequently thawed in a 37 degrees C water bath. A purity of at least 90% was achieved for sorted or isolated CD4+, CD8+ and CD8+ TEMRA cells. This clonotype was seen only a few times. Its antigen is still unknown. No base quality information exists; no much larger clone differs at one position. As encoded in the germline V gene, CDR1 is SGHAT while CDR2 is FQNNGV. Its CDR3 holds 13 amino acids, cysteine through phenylalanine. Only the CDR3 DNA is retained, 39 bases long and in frame from the first base. The junction carries 9 bases between V and J, which are trimmed by 3 bases and 3 bases respectively.

Input material: CD4+ T cells from PBMCs. This receptor was taken from a human donor in good health. In this chain, TRBV11-2 is recombined with TRBJ2-7; the D gene is perhaps TRBD2, on 6 matching bases. The CDR3 has the sequence CASSLVRGYEQYF. Read as DNA, the sequence is TGTGCCAGCAGCTTGGTGCGGGGCTACGAGCAGTACTTC.